This is a list of T cell receptor beta chains from one sample in a study of Graves' ophthalmopathy and Graves' hyperthyroidism. MiXCR, applied by TCRdb to the multiplex PCR reads, yields one record per CDR3 protein. Of about 740,000 distinct CDR3 sequences listed, roughly 40% are singletons. Material: peripheral blood. Receptors were obtained from an adult man with Graves' ophthalmopathy. Each CDR3 is given with its conserved first and last residue. A D gene is named only where the DNA matches it firmly. Rows may omit the clone size; those that give it use once, few, many or a size class.

CDR3nt	CDR3aa	abundance	d_gene	j_gene	v_gene
TGTGCCAGCAGTTACCTCGGGGGTGGACAGCCCCAGCATTTT	CASSYLGGGQPQHF	many	NA	TRBJ1-5	TRBV6-6
TGTGCCAGCAGCTTAGGAGGGTGGACAGGGCCAAATCAGCCCCAGCATTTT	CASSLGGWTGPNQPQHF	NA	TRBD1	TRBJ1-5	TRBV7-9
TGTGCCAGCAGCCCATGGGGGACGGGGGAGACCCAGTACTTC	CASSPWGTGETQYF	few	NA	TRBJ2-5	TRBV7-9
TGTGCCAGCAGCCACCCTAGGGTCGAGCAGTACTTC	CASSHPRVEQYF	few	NA	TRBJ2-7	TRBV7-9
TGTGCCAGCAGTTCTACAGGGGGTACGGAGACCCAGTACTTC	CASSSTGGTETQYF	NA	TRBD1	TRBJ2-5	TRBV6-6
TGTGCCAGCAGTTACCTAGGCCGGACAGGATACTACGAGCAGTACTTC	CASSYLGRTGYYEQYF	few	TRBD1	TRBJ2-7	TRBV6-6
TGCAGTGCTAGAGAGGGAGCGGGTTTCTTT	CSAREGAGFF	few	NA	TRBJ1-1	TRBV20-1
TGTGCCAGCAGTCCCCTGTTGGGTACTGGGGCCAACGTCCTGACTTTC	CASSPLLGTGANVLTF	NA	NA	TRBJ2-6	TRBV10-3
TGTGCCAGCAGCTTAGGGGGGGGTAGGGACCGACAGAATGGCTACACCTTC	CASSLGGGRDRQNGYTF	NA	NA	TRBJ1-2	TRBV11-1
TGTGCCAGCGGGGACCGCACAGATACGCAGTATTTT	CASGDRTDTQYF	NA	NA	TRBJ2-3	TRBV25-1
TGTGCCAGCAGCGTAGCTAGCGACTCCTACGAGCAGTACTTC	CASSVASDSYEQYF	many	NA	TRBJ2-7	TRBV9
TGCAGCTTAGTTGCCTCTGGAAACACCATATATTTT	CSLVASGNTIYF	NA	NA	TRBJ1-3	TRBV29-1
TGTGCCAGCAGCCTATACCGGACAGTTAATGAAAAACTGTTTTTT	CASSLYRTVNEKLFF	NA	NA	TRBJ1-4	TRBV7-8
TGCAGTGCAAACACTATCCCGGGGCTAGCGGGAGCCGAAAGCGACGAGCAGTACTTC	CSANTIPGLAGAESDEQYF	NA	TRBD2	TRBJ2-7	TRBV20-1
TGCAGTGCTATGAGGTGGGGGTCCACCGGGGAGCTGTTTTTT	CSAMRWGSTGELFF	NA	NA	TRBJ2-2	TRBV20-1
TGCAGCGTAGGGACTGGAAGTAACTATGGCTACACCTTC	CSVGTGSNYGYTF	NA	NA	TRBJ1-2	TRBV29-1
TGTGCCAGCAGCCAACAGGCGGGAGGGCCGGGTGAGCAGTACTTC	CASSQQAGGPGEQYF	NA	TRBD2	TRBJ2-7	TRBV7-2